These 32 T cell receptor beta chains came from one sample sequenced in a study of blood T cell repertoires in COVID-19. Libraries were prepared by immunoSEQ multiplex PCR; TCRdb keeps only in-frame clonotypes and omits some of them. Of under 65,000 clones in the sample, about 81% were seen once. Sample: peripheral blood. The receptors shown here come from a man aged 60 to 69 with COVID-19, enrolled during active disease.

V gene TRBV7-8 combines with J gene TRBJ1-5; 8 bases map to TRBD1. Unmatched junction bases numbered 5, after V lost 5 bases and J lost 2 bases. This CDR3 is built from 15 residues. Germline V gene lookup returns CDR1 SGHVS and CDR2 FQNEAQ. The CDR3 DNA reads as TGTGCCAGCAGCGAGCAGGGACAGGGCAATCAGCCCCAGCATTTT. Translated, it gives CASSEQGQGNQPQHF.

For the CDR3, the DNA is TGTGCCAGCAGCTTGGTCCTCTCTAGCGGGAGGGCCAACGAGCAGTACTTC. Residues: CASSLVLSSGRANEQYF. The rearrangement uses TRBV11-2 and TRBJ2-7; 12 nucleotides align to TRBD2. CDR1 is SGHAT and CDR2 is FQNNGV in the germline V gene. Trimming at V came to 3 bases and at J to 5 bases, leaving 11 bases not matched to a gene. This CDR3 spans 17 amino acids.

The chain uses TRBV3-1 (or the pseudogene TRBV3-2) and TRBJ1-2, with 7 bases identical to TRBD1. Germline V gene lookup returns CDR1 LGHDT and CDR2 YNNKEL (reference sequence). V lost 1 base and J lost 8; bases outside the gene matches: 10. This CDR3 is 15 amino acids long. CDR3 DNA: TGTGCCAGCAGCCAAGGGGGAGACAGGGCCAACGGCTACACCTTC. Translated: CASSQGGDRANGYTF.

The chain is built from TRBV2 and TRBJ1-2, with D possibly TRBD1 on 5 matching bases. Per the germline V gene, CDR1 is SNHLY and CDR2 is FYNNEI. The CDR3 runs to 13 residues. The germline V and J ends were trimmed by 7 bases and 8 bases, with 17 bases remaining between them. CDR3 nucleotides: TGTGCCAGCAAGGGCACGGGGGGTGGGGGCTACACCTTC. Translation gives CASKGTGGGGYTF. The variable domain in full, with the rest retrieved from reference TRBV2 and TRBJ1-2, is EPEVTQTPSHQVTQMGQEVILRCVPISNHLYFYWYRQILGQKVEFLVSFYNNEISEKSEIFDDQFSVERPDGSNFTLKIRSTKLEDSAMYFCASKGTGGGGYTFGSGTRLTVV.

This chain links TRBV11-3 with TRBJ2-1; D is perhaps TRBD2 (6 bases). V dropped 1 base and J dropped 12 bases, with 16 bases sitting between them. Germline lookup yields CDR1 SGHNT and CDR2 YENEEA. The CDR3 has 14 amino acids. CDR3 nucleotides: TGTGCCAGCAGCTTAGGGTCAGGCGGGGCCCGGCAGTTCTTC. This translates into CASSLGSGGARQFF.

V gene TRBV2 combines with J gene TRBJ1-2, with TRBD1 identical over 11 bases. Germline V gene sequence: CDR1 SNHLY, CDR2 FYNNEI. V was pared by 4 bases and J by 4 bases, with 8 bases of the junction left unmatched. This CDR3 spans 16 amino acids. The CDR3 nucleotides are TGTGCCAGCAGTGCGGGGGGACAGGGGGTTTTCTATGGCTACACCTTC. It specifies CASSAGGQGVFYGYTF.

This clone was counted only a few times. The chain carries TRBV5-6 and TRBJ2-2; 11 nucleotides align to TRBD2. V gave up 3 bases and J gave up 1 base; unmatched junction bases: 5. The germline V gene has CDR1 SGHDT and CDR2 YYEEEE. The CDR3 consists of 17 residues. CDR3 in DNA: TGTGCCAGCAGCTGGCGACTAGCGGGGCGGAACACCGGGGAGCTGTTTTTT. It yields the protein CASSWRLAGRNTGELFF.

This chain links TRBV7-2 with TRBJ2-1; weak D call: TRBD1 (5 bases). The CDR3 sequence is 14 residues long. CDR1 and CDR2 (germline): SGHTA, FQGNSA. Trimming left V 6 bases short and J 7 bases short, with 16 bases between. The CDR3, as DNA: TGTGCCAGCAGTTATAGACAGCCAAGGAATGAGCAGTTCTTC. Residues: CASSYRQPRNEQFF.

V usage is TRBV5-1 and J usage is TRBJ1-2, with 7 nucleotides matching TRBD1. CDR1 is SGHRS and CDR2 is YFSETQ in the germline V gene. This CDR3 spans 13 amino acids. After removal of 5 bases from V and 8 bases from J, the junction contained 9 bases not matched to a gene. The CDR3 loop is CASSKQGLDGYTF. The CDR3 bases are TGCGCCAGCAGTAAACAGGGGCTAGACGGCTACACCTTC.

In this sample, this clone turned up a few times. This chain uses TRBV6-6 with TRBJ1-2, with TRBD1 as a possible D gene (5 bases). The length of the CDR3 is 13 residues. Germline CDR1 is MNHNY and CDR2 is SVGAGI (reference sequence). V lost 8 bases and J lost 5, with 15 bases in between. The CDR3 DNA follows: TGTGCCAGCCTCAGGGAGGGGATGTATGGCTACACCTTC. This gives the protein CASLREGMYGYTF.

The chain combines TRBV5-6 with TRBJ1-3; TRBD1 aligns across 10 bases. V shed 6 bases and J 2 bases; nucleotides not matched to a gene: 11. The CDR3 totals 17 residues. Germline V lookup: CDR1 SGHDT, CDR2 YYEEEE. CDR3 protein: CASTLRDRGSTGNTIYF. CDR3 bases: TGTGCCAGCACCCTCCGGGACAGGGGTTCTACTGGAAACACCATATATTTT.

This rearrangement joins TRBV5-4 to TRBJ2-3; 7 bases are a match to TRBD2. The trim removed 0 bases at V and 6 bases at J, leaving 4 bases unmatched. The CDR3 consists of 14 residues. CDR1 SGHNT and CDR2 YYREEE come from the germline V gene (reference sequence). The CDR3 DNA reads as TGTGCCAGCAGCTTGGCGGGCGGGGGTGATACGCAGTATTTT. Translating gives CASSLAGGGDTQYF. Supplemented by reference TRBV5-4 and TRBJ2-3, the full variable domain reads ETGVTQSPTHLIKTRGQQVTLRCSSQSGHNTVSWYQQALGQGPQFIFQYYREEENGRGNFPPRFSGLQFPNYSSELNVNALELDDSALYLCASSLAGGGDTQYFGPGTRLTVL.

The chain recombines TRBV5-5 with TRBJ2-2, with 13 bases fitting TRBD2. Germline lookup yields CDR1 SGHKS and CDR2 YYEKEE (reference sequence). V lost 4 bases, J lost 6 bases, and 3 bases stayed unmatched. The length of the CDR3 is 15 residues. CDR3 loop: CASSPTSGGPGELFF. The CDR3 DNA reads as TGTGCCAGCAGCCCGACTAGCGGGGGGCCCGGGGAGCTGTTTTTT.

The chain carries TRBV6-5 and TRBJ1-5; the D is unclear. The V and J ends lost 0 bases and 4 bases respectively, with 7 bases between them. In germline, CDR1 is MNHEY, CDR2 SVGAGI. The CDR3 has 14 residues. The CDR3 DNA follows: TGTGCCAGCAGTTACTCGACCGGGAATCAGCCCCAGCATTTT. Translating gives CASSYSTGNQPQHF.

The chain carries TRBV29-1 and TRBJ2-3; 9 bases are shared with TRBD2. Germline V CDR1 and CDR2: SQVTM, ANQGSEA. The J segment lost 4 bases and the V segment lost 4 bases, leaving 15 bases of the junction unmatched. The CDR3 covers 17 residues. The CDR3 region has the DNA TGCAGCGTTGGCAGGGTAGGAGCGGGGGGCGGCCCAGATACGCAGTATTTT. The encoded protein is CSVGRVGAGGGPDTQYF.

The chain uses TRBV19 and TRBJ2-7, with 7 bases fitting TRBD2. Germline CDR1 reads LNHDA; CDR2 reads SQIVND (reference sequence). CDR3 size: 14 residues. The V gene end was trimmed by 1 base and the J gene end by 0 bases; junction bases not matched to a gene: 0. Here the CDR3 DNA reads TGTGCCAGTAGTATAGCTAGCGGCTCCTACGAGCAGTACTTC. Protein: CASSIASGSYEQYF.

The J gene is TRBJ2-7, the V gene TRBV5-1; TRBD2 matches at 9 bases. The CDR3 runs 15 residues. The V gene end was trimmed by 4 bases and the J gene end by 4 bases; junction bases not matched to a gene: 9. CDR1 is SGHRS, CDR2 YFSETQ, per germline. The CDR3 region is CASSGTPSGDYEQYF. CDR3 DNA sequence: TGCGCCAGCAGCGGAACCCCTAGCGGGGATTACGAGCAGTACTTC.

The rearrangement uses TRBV9 and TRBJ2-1; no definite D call. Trimming pared 0 bases from V and 2 bases from J, leaving 9 bases between. CDR3 length equals 15 residues. In germline, CDR1 is SGDLS, CDR2 YYNGEE. CDR3 protein: CASSVDGFTYNEQFF. For the CDR3, the DNA is TGTGCCAGCAGCGTAGACGGGTTCACCTACAATGAGCAGTTCTTC. Looking up the rest from reference TRBV9 and TRBJ2-1 gives the full variable domain: DSGVTQTPKHLITATGQRVTLRCSPRSGDLSVYWYQQSLDQGLQFLIQYYNGEERAKGNILERFSAQQFPDLHSELNLSSLELGDSALYFCASSVDGFTYNEQFFGPGTRLTVL.

The genes are TRBV7-2 and TRBJ2-4; the D gene is possibly TRBD1 (6 bases). The germline V gene has CDR1 SGHTA and CDR2 FQGNSA. The CDR3 is made up of 16 amino acids. V was trimmed by 3 bases and J by 7 bases, leaving 19 bases between them. The CDR3 region has the DNA TGTGCCAGCAGCTTGACAGGTTGGGGTGGTCGGAACATTCAGTACTTC. Translating gives CASSLTGWGGRNIQYF.

The genes are TRBV7-2 and TRBJ2-6; D possibly corresponds to TRBD2 (5 bases). V was cut by 0 bases and J by 0 bases, with 15 bases left in between. CDR3 size: 19 residues. CDR1 is SGHTA, CDR2 FQGNSA, per germline. This CDR3 is CASSLASLGESSGANVLTF. Here the CDR3 DNA reads TGTGCCAGCAGCTTAGCGTCTCTCGGGGAGAGCTCTGGGGCCAACGTCCTGACTTTC.

This chain uses TRBV19 with TRBJ2-1, with D hard to call. The V gene's germline CDR1 is LNHDA and CDR2 SQIVND (reference sequence). The CDR3 spans 12 residues. V gave up 5 bases and J gave up 4 bases, with 6 bases separating them. The CDR3 coding sequence is TGTGCCAGTAGTCCCCATTACAATGAGCAGTTCTTC. Translating it yields CASSPHYNEQFF. Full variable domain (rest looked up from reference TRBV19 and TRBJ2-1): DGGITQSPKYLFRKEGQNVTLSCEQNLNHDAMYWYRQDPGQGLRLIYYSQIVNDFQKGDIAEGYSVSREKKESFPLTVTSAQKNPTAFYLCASSPHYNEQFFGPGTRLTVL.

This chain connects TRBV4-3 to TRBJ1-1; TRBD1 might be the D (6 bases). Per germline, CDR1 LGHNA and CDR2 YSLEER. Trimming removed 5 bases from V and 0 bases from J, with 10 bases in between. This CDR3 comprises 14 residues. CDR3 DNA: TGCGCCAGCAGCTGGACAGATATGAACACTGAAGCTTTCTTT. This sequence encodes CASSWTDMNTEAFF.

The chain uses TRBV12-3 or TRBV12-4 and TRBJ1-1; no firm D call. The CDR3 has 12 residues. Trimming cost V 6 bases and J 0 bases, with 5 bases left between them. The CDR3 reads CASSPMNTEAFF. In nucleotides, the CDR3 is TGTGCCAGCAGCCCAATGAACACTGAAGCTTTCTTT.

This clone has more than one count but fewer than ten. The chain carries TRBV6-6 and TRBJ1-6; TRBD1 matches at 8 bases. CDR3 length: 16 residues. Germline values: CDR1 MNHNY, CDR2 SVGAGI (reference sequence). Trimming took 5 bases from V and 9 from J; bases not matched to a gene: 12. The CDR3 spells CASSTSDRGESSPLHF. The CDR3 region has the DNA TGTGCCAGCAGTACAAGCGACAGGGGCGAGAGTTCACCCCTCCACTTT.

The chain joins TRBV7-8 to TRBJ2-1; a possible D gene is TRBD1 (5 bases). Germline-derived CDR1 and CDR2 are SGHVS and FQNEAQ. The CDR3 has 15 amino acids. V was shortened by 4 bases and J by 0 bases, with 10 bases between the two germline ends. CDR3 DNA: TGTGCCAGCAGCTCGCCCCAGGGCTCCTACAATGAGCAGTTCTTC. Translated: CASSSPQGSYNEQFF.

This rearrangement joins TRBV9 to TRBJ2-7; TRBD1 aligns across 9 bases. J was trimmed by 0 bases and V by 9 bases; bases with no gene match: 7. The V gene's germline CDR1 is SGDLS and CDR2 YYNGEE. The CDR3 is 14 residues long. DNA of the CDR3: TGTGCCATCTGGGACAGGGCGAGCTCCTACGAGCAGTACTTC. This sequence encodes CAIWDRASSYEQYF.

The chain is built from TRBV6-4 and TRBJ1-2; tentatively, D is TRBD1 (6 bases). Germline-derived CDR1 and CDR2 are MRHNA and SNTAGT. The CDR3 has 14 residues. V was trimmed by 6 bases and J by 1 base, leaving 12 bases between them. The CDR3 coding sequence is TGTGCCAGCAGCCGGACAGAGAATAACTATGGCTACACCTTC. Its translation: CASSRTENNYGYTF.

This clone was counted between two and nine times. The chain combines TRBV9 with TRBJ2-2; D is uncertain. CDR3 length equals 15 residues. Trimming removed 0 bases from V and 4 bases from J, with 10 bases in between. Per germline, CDR1 SGDLS and CDR2 YYNGEE. CDR3: CASSVAWQSTGELFF. DNA for the CDR3: TGTGCCAGCAGCGTAGCTTGGCAAAGCACCGGGGAGCTGTTTTTT.

V is TRBV5-6 and J is TRBJ2-5; TRBD2 aligns across 12 bases. CDR1 and CDR2 (germline): SGHDT, YYEEEE. The CDR3 sequence is 15 residues long. V lost 5 bases and J lost 2; bases outside the gene matches: 4. CDR3 amino acids: CASSKLAGGQETQYF. The DNA for the CDR3 is TGTGCCAGCAGTAAACTAGCGGGGGGTCAAGAGACCCAGTACTTC.

The V call is TRBV29-1, the J call TRBJ1-2; D gene uncertain. The CDR3 loop spans 10 amino acids. The germline V gene has CDR1 SQVTM and CDR2 ANQGSEA. Deletions cut 5 bases from V and 8 bases from J, with 9 bases between. Here the CDR3 DNA reads TGCAGCGTTATACATGGCGGCTACACCTTC. Translation: CSVIHGGYTF.

The rearrangement links TRBV13 to TRBJ2-7, with 10 nucleotides matching TRBD2. The germline gives CDR1 PRHDT, CDR2 FYEKMQ (reference sequence). This CDR3 has 15 amino acids. V lost 1 base to trimming and J lost 6 bases; unmatched junction nucleotides: 6. The DNA for the CDR3 is TGTGCCAGCAGCTTAGCCTCTAGCGGGGGTAGCGAGCAGTACTTC. Its translation: CASSLASSGGSEQYF.

This rearrangement joins TRBV5-6 to TRBJ2-3, with 7 bases matching TRBD2. The CDR3 spans 15 residues. CDR1 and CDR2 from the germline V gene are SGHDT and YYEEEE. Germline trimming cut 5 bases from V and 0 bases from J; bases unmatched to any gene: 6. The CDR3 spells CASRPSGASTDTQYF. CDR3 DNA: TGTGCCAGCAGACCAAGCGGGGCTAGCACAGATACGCAGTATTTT.